The clone carrying this T cell receptor beta chain was picked up many times. Its target is not known. This sample is drawn from a study of CD8 T cells in ankylosing spondylitis. Study-wide results and limits: Roughly eight highly homologous variants made up a TCR beta motif that seemed to typify ankylosing spondylitis blood.

The CDR3 consists of 13 residues. V was pared by 4 bases and J by 1 base, with 7 bases between. Germline V gene sequence: CDR1 SQVTM, CDR2 ANQGSEA. TCRdb reanalysed the 5' RACE reads using MiXCR and keeps one entry per CDR3 protein. The sample includes more than 650,000 distinct CDR3 sequences, approximately 12% of them seen just once. The chain joins TRBV29-1 to TRBJ2-2; D is uncertain. The clonotype was recovered from a male donor with ankylosing spondylitis. Material: blood, either unsorted or a sorted T cell fraction (not recorded which). In DNA, the CDR3 is TGCAGCGTTGTACCGGGGAACACCGGGGAGCTGTTTTTT. Translating it yields CSVVPGNTGELFF.